The present entry profiles one TCR beta chain with its context. The source of the sample is a study of blood T cell repertoires in COVID-19. Background on the study: Samples representing acute and convalescent COVID-19 were sourced from the United States, Italy and Spain.

This CDR3 has 15 residues. Trimming pared 6 bases from V and 7 bases from J, leaving 16 bases between. CDR1 and CDR2 from the germline V gene are MNHNY and SVGAGI (reference sequence). In the source study's methods: How many nucleated cells were present was estimated from reference gene primer amplification. Repertoires were generated with immunoSEQ multiplex PCR, while TCRdb's copy carries only in-frame clones and drops some. V, J and clone size derive from that table, while D and trimming were established from the DNA sequence. The sample holds 200,000 to 250,000 clones, around 80% seen once. The age range of participants was 18 to 89 years, with residence in some 25 US areas. Cohort placement rested on clinical history that participants reported themselves.

The chain recombines TRBV6-6 with TRBJ1-6; D possibly corresponds to TRBD1 (5 bases). The sample taken for sequencing was PBMCs or T cells enriched from blood (not recorded which). The TCR was taken from a man aged 30 to 39 with acute COVID-19. The CDR3 region has the DNA TGTGCCAGCAGCGCCATTGAGACAGCGAATTCACCCCTCCACTTT. Translating it yields CASSAIETANSPLHF.